The clone carrying this T cell receptor beta chain was seen at least ten times. V was shortened by 6 bases and J by 0 bases, with 12 bases between the two germline ends. The CDR3 is 15 residues long. Germline CDR1 and CDR2: MDHEN and SYDVKM. TCRdb reprocessed the 5' RACE reads with MiXCR, giving one entry per CDR3 protein. The sample shows fewer than 80,000 distinct CDR3 sequences, less than 15% of them seen only once. The source of the sample is a study of early T cells in non-severe SARS-CoV-2 infection. The sequencing sample was made of whole blood. This TCR came from an adult who was a healthcare worker with PCR-confirmed SARS-CoV-2 infection or an uninfected control (not recorded which). The chain links TRBV28 to TRBJ2-1; D unresolved. CDR3 coding DNA: TGTGCCAGCAGCCTAGGGCCGAACTCCTACAATGAGCAGTTCTTC. Amino acids: CASSLGPNSYNEQFF.